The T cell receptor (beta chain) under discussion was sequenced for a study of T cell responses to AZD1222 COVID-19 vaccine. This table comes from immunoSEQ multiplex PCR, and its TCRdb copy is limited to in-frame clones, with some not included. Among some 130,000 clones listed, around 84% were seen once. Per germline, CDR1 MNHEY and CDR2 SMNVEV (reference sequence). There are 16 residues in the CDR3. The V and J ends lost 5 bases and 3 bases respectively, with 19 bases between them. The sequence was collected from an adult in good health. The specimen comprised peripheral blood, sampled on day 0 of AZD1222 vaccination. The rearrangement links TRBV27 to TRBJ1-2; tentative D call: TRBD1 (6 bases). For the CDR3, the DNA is TGTGCCAGCAGTCTACGCCCCAGCAGGGGTGACTATGGCTACACCTTC. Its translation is CASSLRPSRGDYGYTF.